This TCR beta chain was obtained from a study of long-term antiretroviral therapy in people with HIV. This clone was seen a single time. No antigen is known for it. Study-wide results and caveats: Compared with controls, HIV repertoires showed narrower CDR3 length ranges.

This CDR3 has 16 amino acids. The assay, immunoSEQ v3.0, was run at survey level. The target of sequencing was about 40,000-50,000 T-cell genomes per sample. TCRdb's table, derived via immunoSEQ multiplex PCR, lists solely in-frame clones and lacks some. The data contain tens of thousands of clones, 80% to 95% of them singletons. Without exception, participants with HIV were treated in the United States. The V gene is TRBV12-1, the J gene TRBJ2-4; the table names TRBD2, a call not compared with the DNA. TRBV12-1 is a documented pseudogene. The starting material was unsorted PBMCs, obtained 3.1 years after starting antiretroviral therapy. The TCR sequence derives from a man aged 18 to 29 with HIV. The CDR3 sequence is CASSTTGEFEENIQYF. The CDR3 DNA follows: TGTGCCAGCAGCACAACCGGGGAGTTCGAGGAAAACATTCAGTACTTC.